The sequence of this TCR beta chain was determined in a study of vaccination effects on CD4 cells after COVID-19. About the research overall: Samples that were drawn after vaccination came a median of 72 days after the second dose.

Sequenced by immunoSEQ multiplex PCR; TCRdb stores in-frame clones only, minus some. This sample has tens of thousands of clones; just under 75% occur once, and the top ten carry over 2%. After roughly 11 days in culture, the CD4+ T cells were isolated. Each participant received a vaccine that was either BNT162b2 or mRNA-1273, given as two doses. This clone is a singleton in its sample. Its antigen is unidentified. Trimming removed 8 bases from V and 2 bases from J, with 12 bases in between. The CDR3 has 13 residues. The germline CDR1 and CDR2 sequences are MNHEY and SVGAGI. The receptor comes from a human donor who received a COVID-19 vaccine. The gene calls are TRBV6-5 and TRBJ2-5; TRBD1 or TRBD2 may be the D gene (5 bases each). The sample consisted of CD4+ T cells from PBMCs cultured without peptide, taken after COVID-19 vaccination. CDR3 sequence (DNA): TGTGCCAGCCTCCGGGACGTACAAGAGACCCAGTACTTC. Residues: CASLRDVQETQYF.